The TCR beta chain described here comes from a study of shared clonotypes between healthy human individuals. As for the study in general: Per donor, three plates held CD4 naive cells, three held CD4 memory, two held CD8 naive and one held CD8 memory.

Points from the study as a whole: In the sorted subsets, rarefaction showed sequencing was incomplete despite large depth.

The junction had 4 bases not matched to a gene; V was cut back by 4 bases and J by 2 bases. From germline, CDR1 is SQVTM and CDR2 ANQGSEA. The CDR3 extends over 15 amino acids. Turning to this clone: Its cognate antigen is unknown.

TCRdb keeps only in-frame clones here, not all; method: immunoSEQ multiplex PCR. The sample lists approximately 2.1 million clones, 80% to 95% occurring once. The V call is TRBV29-1, the J call TRBJ2-3, with 12 positions matching TRBD2. The sample was naive CD4+ T cells from PBMCs. Subset defined: CD45RA+ positively selected. The sequence came from a man aged 18-30 years in good health. Some clones in this sample may be carry-over from other donors' samples. The CDR3 DNA sequence: TGCAGCGTTGTTGGACTAGCGGGAATCACAGATACGCAGTATTTT. Protein product: CSVVGLAGITDTQYF.